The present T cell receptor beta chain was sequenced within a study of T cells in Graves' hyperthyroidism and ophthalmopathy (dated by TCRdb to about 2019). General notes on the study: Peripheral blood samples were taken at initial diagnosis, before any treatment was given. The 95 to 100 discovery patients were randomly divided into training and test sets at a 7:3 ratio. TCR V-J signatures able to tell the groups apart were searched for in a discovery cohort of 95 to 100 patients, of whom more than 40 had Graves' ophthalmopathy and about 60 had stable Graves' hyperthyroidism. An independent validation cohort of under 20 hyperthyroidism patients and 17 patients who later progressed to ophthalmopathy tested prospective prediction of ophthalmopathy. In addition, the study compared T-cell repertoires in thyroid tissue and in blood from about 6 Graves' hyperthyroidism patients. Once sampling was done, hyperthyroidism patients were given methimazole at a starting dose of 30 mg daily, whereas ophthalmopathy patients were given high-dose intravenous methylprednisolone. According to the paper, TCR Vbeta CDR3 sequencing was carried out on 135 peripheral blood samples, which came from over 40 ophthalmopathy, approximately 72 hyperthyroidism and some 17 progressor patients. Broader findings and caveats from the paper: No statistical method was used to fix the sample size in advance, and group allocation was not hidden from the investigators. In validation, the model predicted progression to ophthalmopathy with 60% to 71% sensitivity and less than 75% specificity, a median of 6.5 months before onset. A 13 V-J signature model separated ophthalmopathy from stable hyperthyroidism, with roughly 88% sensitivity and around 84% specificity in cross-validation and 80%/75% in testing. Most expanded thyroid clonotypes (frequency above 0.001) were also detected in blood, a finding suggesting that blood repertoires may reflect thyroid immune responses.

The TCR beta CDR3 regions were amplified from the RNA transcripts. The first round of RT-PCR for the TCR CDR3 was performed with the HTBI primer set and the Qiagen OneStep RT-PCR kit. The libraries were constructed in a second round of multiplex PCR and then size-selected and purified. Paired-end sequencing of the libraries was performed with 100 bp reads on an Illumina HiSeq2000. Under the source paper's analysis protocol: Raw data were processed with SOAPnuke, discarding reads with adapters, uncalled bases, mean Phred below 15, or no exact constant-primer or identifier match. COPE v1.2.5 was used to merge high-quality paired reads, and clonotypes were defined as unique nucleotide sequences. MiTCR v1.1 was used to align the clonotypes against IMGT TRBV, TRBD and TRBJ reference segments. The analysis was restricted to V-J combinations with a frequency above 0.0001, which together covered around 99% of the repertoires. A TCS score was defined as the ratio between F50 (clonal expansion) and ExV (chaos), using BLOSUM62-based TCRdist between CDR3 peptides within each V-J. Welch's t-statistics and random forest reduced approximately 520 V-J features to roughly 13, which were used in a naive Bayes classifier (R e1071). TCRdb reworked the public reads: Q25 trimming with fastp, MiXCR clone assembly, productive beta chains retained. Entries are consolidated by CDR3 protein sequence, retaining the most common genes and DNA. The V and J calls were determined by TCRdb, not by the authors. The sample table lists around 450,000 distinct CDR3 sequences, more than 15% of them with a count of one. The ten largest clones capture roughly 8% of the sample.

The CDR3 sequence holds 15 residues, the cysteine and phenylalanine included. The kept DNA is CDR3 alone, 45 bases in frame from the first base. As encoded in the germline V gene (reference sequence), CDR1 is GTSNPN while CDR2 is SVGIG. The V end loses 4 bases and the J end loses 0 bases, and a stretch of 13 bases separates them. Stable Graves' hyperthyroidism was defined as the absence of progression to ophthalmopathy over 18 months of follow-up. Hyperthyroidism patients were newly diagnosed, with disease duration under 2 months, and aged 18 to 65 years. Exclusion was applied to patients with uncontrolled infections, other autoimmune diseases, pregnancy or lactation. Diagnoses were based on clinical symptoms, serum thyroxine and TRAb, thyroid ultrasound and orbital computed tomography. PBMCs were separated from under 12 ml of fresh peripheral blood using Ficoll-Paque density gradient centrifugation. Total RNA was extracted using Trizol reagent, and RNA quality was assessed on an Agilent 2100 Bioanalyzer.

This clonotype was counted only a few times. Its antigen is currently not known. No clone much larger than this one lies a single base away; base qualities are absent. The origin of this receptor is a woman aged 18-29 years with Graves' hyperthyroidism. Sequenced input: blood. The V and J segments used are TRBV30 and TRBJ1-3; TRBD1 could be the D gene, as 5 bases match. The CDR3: CAWIPTGFSGNTIYF. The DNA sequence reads TGTGCCTGGATCCCTACAGGTTTCTCTGGAAACACCATATATTTT. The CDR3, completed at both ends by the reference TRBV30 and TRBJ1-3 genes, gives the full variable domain SQTIHQWPATLVQPVGSPLSLECTVEGTSNPNLYWYRQAAGRGLQLLFYSVGIGQISSEVPQNLSASRPQDRQFILSSKKLLLSDSGFYLCAWIPTGFSGNTIYFGEGSWLTVV.